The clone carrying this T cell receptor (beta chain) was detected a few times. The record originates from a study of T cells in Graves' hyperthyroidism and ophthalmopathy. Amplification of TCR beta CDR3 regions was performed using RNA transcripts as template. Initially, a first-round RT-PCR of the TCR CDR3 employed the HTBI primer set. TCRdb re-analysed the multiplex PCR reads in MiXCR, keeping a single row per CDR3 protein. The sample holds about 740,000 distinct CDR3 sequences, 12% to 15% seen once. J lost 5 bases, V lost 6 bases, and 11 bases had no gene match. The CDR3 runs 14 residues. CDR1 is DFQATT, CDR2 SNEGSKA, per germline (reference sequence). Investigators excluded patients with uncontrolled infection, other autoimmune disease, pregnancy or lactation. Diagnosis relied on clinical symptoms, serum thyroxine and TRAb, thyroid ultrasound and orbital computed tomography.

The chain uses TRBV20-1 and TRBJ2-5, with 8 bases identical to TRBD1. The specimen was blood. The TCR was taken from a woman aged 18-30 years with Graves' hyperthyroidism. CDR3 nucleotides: TGCAGTGCACCCCGGGACAGGAGGGGGGAGACCCAGTACTTC. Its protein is CSAPRDRRGETQYF.